This T cell receptor beta chain was obtained from a study of cytomegalovirus exposure and HLA in healthy donors. At the level of the study: Most genotyped donors, roughly 80% of 300 to 400, had Caucasian-associated genetic ancestry.

60 Vbeta and 13 Jbeta primers were used in PCR. The repertoire was sequenced with immunoSEQ multiplex PCR; TCRdb's copy has only in-frame clones and lacks some. Here the sample spans more than 80,000 clones, around 69% being singletons. Overall study findings and caveats: It has been reported that TCR beta sequences accurately predicted the HLA-A and HLA-B alleles of most subjects.

In the case of this clone: Its antigen is unknown.

The sequenced sample consisted of PBMCs. The TCR sequence derives from a woman between 55 and 75 years old in good health and CMV-seropositive.

The CDR3: CASRRRRADTQYF. The CDR3 nucleotides are TGTGCCAGCCGGAGACGCCGCGCAGATACGCAGTATTTT. The rearrangement joins TRBV28 to TRBJ2-3; D gene unclear. V was cut by 8 bases and J by 4 bases, with 13 bases left in between. CDR1 MDHEN and CDR2 SYDVKM come from the germline V gene. The CDR3 contains 13 residues.